This TCR beta chain was recovered during a study of T-cell reconstitution after alpha-beta-depleted transplantation in children. TCRbeta library preparation incorporated unique molecular identifiers. Each CDR3 protein is one row after TCRdb ran MiXCR on the PCR reads. The repertoire holds about 600,000 distinct CDR3 sequences, with 23% as singletons. V gave up 2 bases and J gave up 0 bases, with 8 bases separating them. CDR3 length: 15 amino acids. CDR1 and CDR2 from the germline V gene are SGHRS and YFSETQ. In its sample, this clonotype was seen a few times. The receptor's source is a boy less than two years old who had a stem cell transplant for acute myeloid leukemia, so the T cells may come from the graft donor. This chain uses TRBV5-1 with TRBJ2-2, with D hard to call. The starting material was PBMCs, mostly from graft donor cells, obtained 360 days after TCRalphabeta/CD19-depleted stem cell transplant. The CDR3 reads CASSFTSPNTGELFF. As DNA, the CDR3 is TGCGCCAGCAGCTTTACATCTCCGAACACCGGGGAGCTGTTTTTT.